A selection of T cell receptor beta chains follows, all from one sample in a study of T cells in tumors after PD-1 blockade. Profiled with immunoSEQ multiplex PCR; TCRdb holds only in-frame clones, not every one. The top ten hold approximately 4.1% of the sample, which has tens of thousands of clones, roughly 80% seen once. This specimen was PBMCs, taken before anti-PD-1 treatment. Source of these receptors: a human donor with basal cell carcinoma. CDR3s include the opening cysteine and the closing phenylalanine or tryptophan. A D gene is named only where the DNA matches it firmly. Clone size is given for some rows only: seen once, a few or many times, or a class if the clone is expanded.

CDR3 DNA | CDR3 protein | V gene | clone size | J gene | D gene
TGTGCCAGCAGTTTATCGCTTCGCACAGATACGCAGTATTTT | CASSLSLRTDTQYF | TRBV27 | - | TRBJ2-3 | -
TGCGCCAGCAGCAGGGGACTAGGACCCCTCGAGACCCAGTACTTC | CASSRGLGPLETQYF | TRBV5-1 | - | TRBJ2-5 | TRBD2
TGTGCCAGCAGCGCGACAGGGGGGCCCTCACAAGAGACCCAGTACTTC | CASSATGGPSQETQYF | TRBV9 | - | TRBJ2-5 | TRBD1
TGTGCCAGCAGCCCTGGAGGTTACGGGGAGCTGTTTTTT | CASSPGGYGELFF | TRBV7-6 | - | TRBJ2-2 | -
TGCGCCAGCAAGGTCGCAGGGGATAATTCACCCCTCCACTTT | CASKVAGDNSPLHF | TRBV5-1 | - | TRBJ1-6 | -
TGTGCCAGCAGTGGGGATGGGGCCAACGTCCTGACTTTC | CASSGDGANVLTF | TRBV2 | - | TRBJ2-6 | -
TGTGCCAGTAGTTCGGTCCTAGGTGGGGGACGGGTTACCGGGGAGCTGTTTTTT | CASSSVLGGGRVTGELFF | TRBV19 | medium-sized | TRBJ2-2 | -
TGTGCCAGCAGCCGGCAGGCTATCGCCACCTACGAGCAGTACTTC | CASSRQAIATYEQYF | TRBV2 | - | TRBJ2-7 | -
TGTGCTAGTGGTCCATCCAGACAGGTTAGCAATCAGCCCCAGCATTTT | CASGPSRQVSNQPQHF | TRBV12-5 | - | TRBJ1-5 | -
TGTGCCACCAGTGATTTGCAGGTTAGCAATCAGCCCCAGCATTTT | CATSDLQVSNQPQHF | TRBV24-1 | - | TRBJ1-5 | -
TGTGCCAGCAGCCTGGGACAGATAAACACCGGGGAGCTGTTTTTT | CASSLGQINTGELFF | TRBV5-8 | - | TRBJ2-2 | TRBD1
TGTGCCAGCAGTTTGGTTGGGCCTCAAGAGACCCAGTACTTC | CASSLVGPQETQYF | TRBV28 | - | TRBJ2-5 | -
TGTGCCAGCAGTTACGGACAGGGGAGGGGCTACACCTTC | CASSYGQGRGYTF | TRBV6-5 | few | TRBJ1-2 | TRBD1
TGTGCCAGCAGTTACGGGGGGCGCCGGGAGCTGTTTTTT | CASSYGGRRELFF | TRBV6-6 | - | TRBJ2-2 | -
TGTGCCAGCAGTTCGGGGACTTTAGGGGCCAATGAGCAGTTCTTC | CASSSGTLGANEQFF | TRBV28 | - | TRBJ2-1 | -
TGTGCCATCAAGGGGACTAACTATGGCTACACCTTC | CAIKGTNYGYTF | TRBV10-3 | - | TRBJ1-2 | -
TGCAGCATTTCAGGGAGCACAGATACGCAGTATTTT | CSISGSTDTQYF | TRBV29-1 | once | TRBJ2-3 | -
TGTGCCAGCAGCTCCCCCGGGACAGGGGGTGGCTACACCTTC | CASSSPGTGGGYTF | TRBV5-5 | - | TRBJ1-2 | TRBD1
TGTGCCAGCAGGGGTGGGGAGGAGACCCAGTACTTC | CASRGGEETQYF | TRBV4-2 | - | TRBJ2-5 | -
TGTGCCAGCAGTCCTCCAGGGGCGAACACTGAAGCTTTCTTT | CASSPPGANTEAFF | TRBV28 | - | TRBJ1-1 | -
TGCGCCAGCAGCCGACAGGAGAACACTGAAGCTTTCTTT | CASSRQENTEAFF | TRBV10-2 | - | TRBJ1-1 | -
TGCGCCAGCGCAAATAACAATGAGCAGTTCTTC | CASANNNEQFF | TRBV4-1 | - | TRBJ2-1 | -
TGTGCCAGCAGCCAAGCGGGACTAGCGGGGGGGCGGTTCGAGCAGTACTTC | CASSQAGLAGGRFEQYF | TRBV14 | - | TRBJ2-7 | TRBD2
TGTGCCAGCAGCTTCCAGGGGGCGACTAATGAAAAACTGTTTTTT | CASSFQGATNEKLFF | TRBV7-9 | - | TRBJ1-4 | TRBD1
TGCGCCAGCAGCTTGGAACCGGCGGGGGGTTACAATGAGCAGTTCTTC | CASSLEPAGGYNEQFF | TRBV5-1 | - | TRBJ2-1 | TRBD2
TGCGCCAGCAGCTTGGGGCTAGCGGGGAACTTCTACAATGAGCAGTTCTTC | CASSLGLAGNFYNEQFF | TRBV5-1 | - | TRBJ2-1 | TRBD2
TGCGCCAGCAGCCCGCTTGTCAGAGGTAGAATTCTAAATGAAAAACTGTTTTTT | CASSPLVRGRILNEKLFF | TRBV4-1 | - | TRBJ1-4 | -
TGTGCCAGCAGGGGCAGGGACAGATATCAAGAGACCCAGTACTTC | CASRGRDRYQETQYF | TRBV28 | - | TRBJ2-5 | TRBD1
TGCGCCAGCAGCTTGGACAGCATCATGAACACTGAAGCTTTCTTT | CASSLDSIMNTEAFF | TRBV5-1 | - | TRBJ1-1 | -
TGTGCCAGCAGCTGGCGGGGGGCGGCTTACAATGAGCAGTTCTTC | CASSWRGAAYNEQFF | TRBV7-2 | - | TRBJ2-1 | TRBD2
TGTGCCAGCAGCCAAGAGGCTAGCGGGGGGGCAGATACGCAGTATTTT | CASSQEASGGADTQYF | TRBV4-2 | few | TRBJ2-3 | TRBD2
TGCGCCAGCAGCGGCGGGACAGACTTATACGAGCAGTACTTC | CASSGGTDLYEQYF | TRBV4-1 | - | TRBJ2-7 | -
TGCGCCAGCAGTCCGAATGAGGGACAGGGGGCGGGCGAGCAGTACTTC | CASSPNEGQGAGEQYF | TRBV4-1 | - | TRBJ2-7 | TRBD1
TGTGCCAGCAGTGACAGGGGGCTTGAGCAGTACTTC | CASSDRGLEQYF | TRBV6-1 | few | TRBJ2-7 | TRBD1
TGTGCCAGCAGTGACCCGGGGACCGCGGTAGCCACCTTC | CASSDPGTAVATF | TRBV6-4 | - | TRBJ1-2 | -
TGCGCCAGCTCCCCCGTCGGGGGCTCTGGAAACACCATATATTTT | CASSPVGGSGNTIYF | TRBV5-1 | - | TRBJ1-3 | -